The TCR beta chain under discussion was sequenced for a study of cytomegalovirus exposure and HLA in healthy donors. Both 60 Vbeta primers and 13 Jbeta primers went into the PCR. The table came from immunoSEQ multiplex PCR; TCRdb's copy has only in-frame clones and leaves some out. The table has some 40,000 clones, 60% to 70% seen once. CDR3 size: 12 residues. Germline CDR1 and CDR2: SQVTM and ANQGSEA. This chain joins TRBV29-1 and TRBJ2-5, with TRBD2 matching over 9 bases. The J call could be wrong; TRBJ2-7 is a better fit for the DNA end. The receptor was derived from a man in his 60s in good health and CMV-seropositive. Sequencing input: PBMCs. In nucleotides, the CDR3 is TGCAGCGTTGGGGCGGGAGGGTACGAGCAGTACTTC. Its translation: CSVGAGGYEQYF.